Below are 2 T cell receptor beta chains sequenced from a single sample in a study of T cells in Graves' hyperthyroidism and ophthalmopathy. Amplification of TCR beta CDR3 regions was performed using RNA transcripts as template. A first-round RT-PCR of the TCR CDR3 used the HTBI primer set. Via MiXCR, TCRdb re-called the multiplex PCR reads, giving one row per CDR3 protein. Of under 350,000 distinct CDR3 sequences listed, 15% to 20% are singletons. Material: blood. The receptors were gathered from a woman aged 50 to 60 with Graves' hyperthyroidism.

A few counts support this clonotype. This chain links TRBV29-1 with TRBJ2-1; the D call may be TRBD1 or TRBD2 (6 bases each). Germline lookup yields CDR1 SQVTM and CDR2 ANQGSEA. With 4 bases removed from V and 1 base from J, the gap between germline ends came to 8 bases. The CDR3 sequence is 13 residues long. CDR3: CSVGGASYNEQFF. The DNA of the CDR3 is TGCAGCGTTGGGGGGGCATCCTACAATGAGCAGTTCTTC.

The genes are TRBV28 and TRBJ1-2; D unclear. This CDR3 region has 15 residues. Trimming shortened V by 7 bases and J by 4 bases, and 19 bases separated the two germline ends. CDR1 is MDHEN, CDR2 SYDVKM, per germline. The CDR3 spells CASNPGSPSLYGYTF. The CDR3, as DNA: TGTGCCAGCAATCCGGGATCTCCCTCTCTCTATGGCTACACCTTC.